These T cell receptor beta chains were read from a single sample in a study of PD-1 blockade in classical Hodgkin lymphoma. Measured with immunoSEQ multiplex PCR; TCRdb has only the in-frame clones, and not every one. The sample shows about 150,000 clones, less than 80% of them seen only once. The material sequenced was peripheral blood mononuclear cells (PBMCs), taken before the second cycle of nivolumab. The receptor source for this set is a human donor with classical Hodgkin lymphoma. Both conserved end residues are trimmed from each CDR3.

TRBV19	TRBJ1-1	ASSKVSDTEAF
TRBV7-2	TRBJ2-1	ASSNGWSSYNEQF
TRBV19	TRBJ1-5	ASSIPGGGGNQPQH
TRBV7-2	TRBJ2-7	ASSLPPGMTYEQY
TRBV28	TRBJ1-5	ASSLVLSNQPQH
TRBV5-1	TRBJ2-7	ASSPDRAYYEQY
TRBV7-9	TRBJ1-1	ASSLTGAYEAF
TRBV7-2	TRBJ1-2	ASSSSEGLHGYT
TRBV6-1	TRBJ1-4	ASSLAGGSEKLF
TRBV4-1	TRBJ2-1	ASSQDPAASSYNEQF
TRBV5-6	TRBJ2-7	ASSLGSRDNYEQY
TRBV28	TRBJ2-5	ASSLAGAQETQY
TRBV28	TRBJ2-7	ASTWTSVHEQY
TRBV28	TRBJ2-5	ASSLSLGLAGVEETQY
TRBV18	TRBJ2-3	ASSPRQGGTDTQY
TRBV5-1	TRBJ2-1	ASRIGQRGLNEQF
TRBV11-1	TRBJ2-1	ASSLITNEQF
TRBV19	TRBJ2-5	ASSIGGETQY
TRBV4-3	TRBJ2-7	ASSQDLHASYEQY
TRBV5-1	TRBJ2-5	ATNRDRGLGETQY